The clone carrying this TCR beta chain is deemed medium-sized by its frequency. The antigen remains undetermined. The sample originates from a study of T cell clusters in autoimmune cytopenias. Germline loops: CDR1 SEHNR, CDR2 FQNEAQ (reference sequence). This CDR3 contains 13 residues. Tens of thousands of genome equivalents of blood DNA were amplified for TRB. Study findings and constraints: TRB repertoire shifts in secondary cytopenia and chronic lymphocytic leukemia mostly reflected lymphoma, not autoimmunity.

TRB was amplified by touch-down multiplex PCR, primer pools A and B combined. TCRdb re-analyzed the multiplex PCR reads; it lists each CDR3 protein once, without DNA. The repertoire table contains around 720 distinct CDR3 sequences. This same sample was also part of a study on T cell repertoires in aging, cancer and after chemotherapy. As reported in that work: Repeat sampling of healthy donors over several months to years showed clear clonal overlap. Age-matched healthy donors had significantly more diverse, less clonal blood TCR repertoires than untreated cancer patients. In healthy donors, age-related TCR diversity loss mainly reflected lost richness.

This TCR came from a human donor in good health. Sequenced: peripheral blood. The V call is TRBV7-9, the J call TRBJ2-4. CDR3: CASRDPTKNIQYF.